This T cell receptor (beta chain) was profiled in a study of blood T cells in healthy people across ages. PCR was performed a second time for 7 to 11 cycles using a sample-barcoded 5' primer and a J-beta primer mix. Every cDNA molecule carried a tag from a template-switch adaptor bearing 12 random nucleotides. TCRdb re-called the 5' RACE reads with MiXCR, one entry per CDR3 protein. The sample has roughly 930,000 distinct CDR3 sequences, around 46% seen once. Points from the study as a whole: Roughly linear declines in TCR beta diversity per million T cells occurred with age.

Unmatched junction bases numbered 10, after V lost 5 bases and J lost 3 bases. Germline lookup yields CDR1 SQVTM and CDR2 ANQGSEA. CDR3 length: 14 amino acids. This clonotype appeared a few times. Its antigen is not known. The clonotype was recovered from a man aged 30 to 39 in good health. The chain links TRBV29-1 to TRBJ2-7, with 7 bases identical to TRBD2. Sample: blood. The CDR3 protein is CSVWGGASIYEQYF. For the CDR3, the DNA is TGCAGCGTTTGGGGGGGTGCCAGCATCTACGAGCAGTACTTC.